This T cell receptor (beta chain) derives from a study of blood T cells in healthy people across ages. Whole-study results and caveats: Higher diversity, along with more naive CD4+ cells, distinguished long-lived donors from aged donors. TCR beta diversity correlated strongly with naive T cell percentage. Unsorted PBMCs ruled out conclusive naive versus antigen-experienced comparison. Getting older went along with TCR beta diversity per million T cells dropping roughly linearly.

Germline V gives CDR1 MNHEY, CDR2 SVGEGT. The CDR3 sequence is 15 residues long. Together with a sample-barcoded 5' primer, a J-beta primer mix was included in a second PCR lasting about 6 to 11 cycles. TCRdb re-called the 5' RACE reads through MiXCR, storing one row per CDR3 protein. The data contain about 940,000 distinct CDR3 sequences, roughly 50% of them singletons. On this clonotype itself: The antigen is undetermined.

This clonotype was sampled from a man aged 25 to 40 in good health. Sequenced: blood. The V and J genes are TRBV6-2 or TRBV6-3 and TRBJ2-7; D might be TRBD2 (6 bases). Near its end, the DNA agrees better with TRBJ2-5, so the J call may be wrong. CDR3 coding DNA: TGTGCCAGCAGTTACGGTTTGCGGGATACCGAGACCCAGTACTTC. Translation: CASSYGLRDTETQYF.